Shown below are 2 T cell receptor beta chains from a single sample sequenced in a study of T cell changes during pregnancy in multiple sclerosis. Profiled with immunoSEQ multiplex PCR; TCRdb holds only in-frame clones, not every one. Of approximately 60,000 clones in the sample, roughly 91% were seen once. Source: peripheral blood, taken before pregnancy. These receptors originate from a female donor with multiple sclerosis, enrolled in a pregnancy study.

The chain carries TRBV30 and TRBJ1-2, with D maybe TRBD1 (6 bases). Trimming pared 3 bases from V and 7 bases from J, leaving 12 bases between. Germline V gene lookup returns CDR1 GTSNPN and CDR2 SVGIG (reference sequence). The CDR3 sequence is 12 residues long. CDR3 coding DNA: TGTGCCTGGAGACAGGGCCAGCTTGGCTACACCTTC. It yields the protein CAWRQGQLGYTF. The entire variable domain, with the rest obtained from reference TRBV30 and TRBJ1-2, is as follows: SQTIHQWPATLVQPVGSPLSLECTVEGTSNPNLYWYRQAAGRGLQLLFYSVGIGQISSEVPQNLSASRPQDRQFILSSKKLLLSDSGFYLCAWRQGQLGYTFGSGTRLTVV.

CDR3 nucleotide sequence: TGTGCCACCAGCAGAGAGGACAGGGAGGCCGGGGAGCTGTTTTTT. It yields the protein CATSREDREAGELFF. The chain joins TRBV15 to TRBJ2-2; 8 bases match TRBD1. The CDR3 totals 15 residues. V lost 0 bases, J lost 6 bases, and 3 bases stayed unmatched. Germline assignment: CDR1 LNHNV and CDR2 YYDKDF (reference sequence).